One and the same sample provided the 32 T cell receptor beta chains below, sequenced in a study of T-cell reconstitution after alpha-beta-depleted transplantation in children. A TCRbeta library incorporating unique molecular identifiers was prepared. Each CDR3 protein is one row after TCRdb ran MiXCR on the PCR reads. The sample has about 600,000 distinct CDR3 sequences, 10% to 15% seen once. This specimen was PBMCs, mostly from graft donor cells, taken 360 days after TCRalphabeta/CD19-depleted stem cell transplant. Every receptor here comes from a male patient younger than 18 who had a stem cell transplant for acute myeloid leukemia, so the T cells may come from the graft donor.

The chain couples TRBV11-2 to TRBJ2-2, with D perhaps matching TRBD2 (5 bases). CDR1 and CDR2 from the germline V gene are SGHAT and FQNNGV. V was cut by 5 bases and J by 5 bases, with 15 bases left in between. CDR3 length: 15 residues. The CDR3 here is CASSVISGWTGELFF. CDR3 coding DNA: TGTGCCAGCAGCGTGATAAGCGGATGGACCGGGGAGCTGTTTTTT. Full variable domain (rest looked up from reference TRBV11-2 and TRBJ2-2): EAGVAQSPRYKIIEKRQSVAFWCNPISGHATLYWYQQILGQGPKLLIQFQNNGVVDDSQLPKDRFSAERLKGVDSTLKIQPAKLEDSAVYLCASSVISGWTGELFFGEGSRLTVL.

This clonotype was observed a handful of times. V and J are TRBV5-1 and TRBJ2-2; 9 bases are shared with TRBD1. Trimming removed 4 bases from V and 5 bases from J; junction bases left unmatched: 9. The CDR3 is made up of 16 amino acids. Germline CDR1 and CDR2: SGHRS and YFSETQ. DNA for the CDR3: TGCGCCAGCAGCCCTTCACAGGGGGCTGAAACCGGGGAGCTGTTTTTT. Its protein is CASSPSQGAETGELFF. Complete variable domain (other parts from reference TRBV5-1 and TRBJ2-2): KAGVTQTPRYLIKTRGQQVTLSCSPISGHRSVSWYQQTPGQGLQFLFEYFSETQRNKGNFPGRFSGRQFSNSRSEMNVSTLELGDSALYLCASSPSQGAETGELFFGEGSRLTVL.

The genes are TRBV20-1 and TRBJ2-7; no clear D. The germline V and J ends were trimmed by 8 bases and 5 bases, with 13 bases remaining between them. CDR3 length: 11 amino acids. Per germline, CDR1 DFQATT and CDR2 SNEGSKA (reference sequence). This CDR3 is CSTLLINEQYF. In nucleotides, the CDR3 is TGCAGTACCCTCCTCATAAACGAGCAGTACTTC.

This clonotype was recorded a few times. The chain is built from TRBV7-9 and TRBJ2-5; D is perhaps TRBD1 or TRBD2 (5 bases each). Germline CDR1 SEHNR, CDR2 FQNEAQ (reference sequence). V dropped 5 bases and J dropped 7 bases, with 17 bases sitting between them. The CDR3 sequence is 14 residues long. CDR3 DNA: TGTGCCAGCAGCCCAACTCTCCCGAGGGGGACCCAGTACTTC. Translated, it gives CASSPTLPRGTQYF.

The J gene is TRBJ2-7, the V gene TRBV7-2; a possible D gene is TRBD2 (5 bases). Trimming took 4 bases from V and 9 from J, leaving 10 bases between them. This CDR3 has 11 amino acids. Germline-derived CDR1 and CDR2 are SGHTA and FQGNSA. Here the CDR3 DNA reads TGTGCCAGCAGCTCAGGACTGATGCAGTACTTC. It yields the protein CASSSGLMQYF. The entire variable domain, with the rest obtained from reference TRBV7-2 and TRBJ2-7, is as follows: GAGVSQSPSNKVTEKGKDVELRCDPISGHTALYWYRQSLGQGLEFLIYFQGNSAPDKSGLPSDRFSAERTGGSVSTLTIQRTQQEDSAVYLCASSSGLMQYFGPGTRLTVT.

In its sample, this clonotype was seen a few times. The CDR3 is CASSPRTGVNYEQYF. The CDR3 bases are TGTGCCAGCAGCCCTAGGACAGGGGTCAATTACGAGCAGTACTTC. The V call is TRBV3-1, the J call TRBJ2-7; 9 nucleotides agree with TRBD1. V lost 4 bases, J lost 4 bases, and 8 bases stayed unmatched. This CDR3 spans 15 amino acids. The germline CDR1 and CDR2 sequences are LGHDT and YNNKEL (reference sequence).

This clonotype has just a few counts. CDR3 sequence (DNA): TGTGCCAGCAGTTACGTCTTGGACTCCGAGCAGTACTTC. The encoded protein is CASSYVLDSEQYF. The gene calls are TRBV6-2 or TRBV6-3 and TRBJ2-7, with D perhaps TRBD2 (5 bases). The CDR3 runs to 13 residues. The germline V gene has CDR1 MNHEY and CDR2 SVGEGT. The V and J ends lost 2 bases and 6 bases respectively, with 11 bases between them.

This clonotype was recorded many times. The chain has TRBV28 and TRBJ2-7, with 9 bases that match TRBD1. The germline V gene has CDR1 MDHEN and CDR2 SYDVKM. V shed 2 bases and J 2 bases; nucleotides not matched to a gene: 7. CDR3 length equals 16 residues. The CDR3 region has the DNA TGTGCCAGCAGTTTAGAGTTTGGGACAGGGACCTACGAGCAGTACTTC. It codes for CASSLEFGTGTYEQYF.

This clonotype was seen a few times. The DNA for the CDR3 is TGTGCCAGCAGTATACGTAGTGGGTCTACGGTATACAATGAGCAGTTCTTC. Protein: CASSIRSGSTVYNEQFF. V usage is TRBV12-3 or TRBV12-4 and J usage is TRBJ2-1, with no clear D. CDR3 length equals 17 residues. V lost 5 bases and J lost 4, with 21 bases in between.

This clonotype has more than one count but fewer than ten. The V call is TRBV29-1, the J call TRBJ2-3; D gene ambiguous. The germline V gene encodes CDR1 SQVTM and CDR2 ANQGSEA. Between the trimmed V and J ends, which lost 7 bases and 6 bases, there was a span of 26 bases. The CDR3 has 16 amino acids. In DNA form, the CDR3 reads TGCAGCGCGGACGCGAAGGAATTTTTAGCTGGGGATACGCAGTATTTT. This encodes CSADAKEFLAGDTQYF.

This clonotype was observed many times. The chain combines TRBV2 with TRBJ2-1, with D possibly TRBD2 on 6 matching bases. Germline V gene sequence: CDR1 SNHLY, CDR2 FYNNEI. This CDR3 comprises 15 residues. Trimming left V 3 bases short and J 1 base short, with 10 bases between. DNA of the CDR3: TGTGCCAGCAGTGAGGACGGACTATCCTACAATGAGCAGTTCTTC. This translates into CASSEDGLSYNEQFF.

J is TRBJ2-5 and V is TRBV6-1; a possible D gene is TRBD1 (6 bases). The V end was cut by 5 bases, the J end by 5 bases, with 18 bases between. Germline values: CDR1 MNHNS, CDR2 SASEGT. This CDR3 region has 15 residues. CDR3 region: CASSPGTRGTETQYF. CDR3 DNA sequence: TGTGCCAGCAGTCCCGGGACAAGGGGCACGGAGACCCAGTACTTC.

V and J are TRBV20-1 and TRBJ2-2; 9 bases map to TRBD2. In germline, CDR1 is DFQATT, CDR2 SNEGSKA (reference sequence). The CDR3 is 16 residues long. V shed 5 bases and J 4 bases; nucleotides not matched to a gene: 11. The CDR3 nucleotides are TGCAGTGCTCCCCGTGGGGTAGCGGGAGCCACCGGGGAGCTGTTTTTT. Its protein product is CSAPRGVAGATGELFF.

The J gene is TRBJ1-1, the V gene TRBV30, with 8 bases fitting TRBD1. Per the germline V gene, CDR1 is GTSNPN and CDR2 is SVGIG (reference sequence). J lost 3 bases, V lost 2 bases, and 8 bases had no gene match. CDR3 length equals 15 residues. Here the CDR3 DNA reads TGTGCCTGGAGTAGGTGGGGACAGGCTGACACTGAAGCTTTCTTT. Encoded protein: CAWSRWGQADTEAFF.

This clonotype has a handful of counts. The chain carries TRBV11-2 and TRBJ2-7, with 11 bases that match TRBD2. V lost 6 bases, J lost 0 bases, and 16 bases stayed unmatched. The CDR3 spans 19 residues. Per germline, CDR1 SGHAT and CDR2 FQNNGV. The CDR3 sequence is CASSPQHSGRASFSYEQYF. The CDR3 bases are TGTGCCAGCAGTCCCCAACATAGCGGGAGGGCCTCTTTCTCCTACGAGCAGTACTTC.

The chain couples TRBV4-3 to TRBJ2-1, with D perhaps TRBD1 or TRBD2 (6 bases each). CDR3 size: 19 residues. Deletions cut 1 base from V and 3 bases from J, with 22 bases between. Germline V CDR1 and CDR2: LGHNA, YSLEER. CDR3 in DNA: TGCGCCAGCAGCCAAGCGGTCCTAAGGGGGGCCGCGAACTACAATGAGCAGTTCTTC. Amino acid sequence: CASSQAVLRGAANYNEQFF.

The CDR3 is CSVERRNTGELFF. In DNA form, the CDR3 reads TGCAGCGTTGAAAGGAGAAACACCGGGGAGCTGTTTTTT. This sequence joins TRBV29-1 and TRBJ2-2; D not resolved. The germline V gene has CDR1 SQVTM and CDR2 ANQGSEA. Trimming pared 2 bases from V and 2 bases from J, leaving 6 bases between. This CDR3 has 13 amino acids.

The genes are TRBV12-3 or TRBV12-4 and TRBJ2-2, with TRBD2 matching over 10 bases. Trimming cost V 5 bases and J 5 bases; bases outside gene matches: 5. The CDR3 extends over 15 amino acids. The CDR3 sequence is CASSGLAVLTGELFF. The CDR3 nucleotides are TGTGCCAGCAGTGGACTAGCGGTCTTAACCGGGGAGCTGTTTTTT.

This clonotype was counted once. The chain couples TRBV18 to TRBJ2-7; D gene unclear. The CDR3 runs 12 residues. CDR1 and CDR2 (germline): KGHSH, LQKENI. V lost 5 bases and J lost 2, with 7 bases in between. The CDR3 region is CASSAPPYEQYF. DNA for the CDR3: TGTGCCAGCTCAGCCCCCCCCTACGAGCAGTACTTC.

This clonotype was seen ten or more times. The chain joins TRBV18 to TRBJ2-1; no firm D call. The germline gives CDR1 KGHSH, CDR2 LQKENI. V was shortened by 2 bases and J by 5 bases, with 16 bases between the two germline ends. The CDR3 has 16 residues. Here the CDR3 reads CASSPSRAPAHNEQFF. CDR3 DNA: TGTGCCAGCTCACCATCACGGGCTCCGGCGCACAATGAGCAGTTCTTC.

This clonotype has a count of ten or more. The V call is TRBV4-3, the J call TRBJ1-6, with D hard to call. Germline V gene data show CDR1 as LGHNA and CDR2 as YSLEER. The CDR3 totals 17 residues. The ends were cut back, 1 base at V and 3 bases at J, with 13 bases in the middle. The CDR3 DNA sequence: TGCGCCAGCAGCCAAGTGGTGGGCCGAGACTATAATTCACCCCTCCACTTT. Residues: CASSQVVGRDYNSPLHF.

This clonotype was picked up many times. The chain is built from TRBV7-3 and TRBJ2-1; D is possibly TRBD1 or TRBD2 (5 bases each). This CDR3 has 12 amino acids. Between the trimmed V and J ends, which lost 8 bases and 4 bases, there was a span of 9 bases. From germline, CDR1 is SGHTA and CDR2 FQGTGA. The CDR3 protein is CASGGFYNEQFF. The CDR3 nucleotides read TGTGCCAGCGGGGGATTTTACAATGAGCAGTTCTTC.

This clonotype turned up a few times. The CDR3, as DNA: TGTGCCAGCAGTTTAGCGGGAGGGCACGAGCAGTACTTC. This sequence encodes CASSLAGGHEQYF. This chain uses TRBV28 with TRBJ2-7; 9 bases agree with TRBD2. The germline gives CDR1 MDHEN, CDR2 SYDVKM. J was trimmed by 5 bases and V by 2 bases; bases with no gene match: 1. The CDR3 covers 13 residues.

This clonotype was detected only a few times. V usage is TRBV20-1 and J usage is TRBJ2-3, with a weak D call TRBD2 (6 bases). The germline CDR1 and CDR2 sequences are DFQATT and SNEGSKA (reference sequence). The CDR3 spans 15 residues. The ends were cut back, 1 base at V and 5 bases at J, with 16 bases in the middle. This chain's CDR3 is CSARVETQAGDTQYF. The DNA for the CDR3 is TGCAGTGCTAGAGTGGAGACTCAAGCGGGAGATACGCAGTATTTT.

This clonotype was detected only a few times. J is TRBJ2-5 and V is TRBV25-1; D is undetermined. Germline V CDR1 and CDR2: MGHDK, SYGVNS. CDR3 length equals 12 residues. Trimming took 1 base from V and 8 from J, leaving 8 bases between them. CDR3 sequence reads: CASSELGPTQYF. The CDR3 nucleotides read TGTGCCAGCAGTGAATTAGGCCCCACCCAGTACTTC.

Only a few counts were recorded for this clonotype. In DNA form, the CDR3 reads TGTGCCAGCAGCTCCACAGGGACTAGCTCCTACAATGAGCAGTTCTTC. It yields the protein CASSSTGTSSYNEQFF. V and J are TRBV7-2 and TRBJ2-1; 8 nucleotides align to TRBD2. CDR1 SGHTA and CDR2 FQGNSA come from the germline V gene. With 4 bases clipped from V and 0 bases from J, the junction kept 5 bases outside the gene matches. The CDR3 has 16 residues.

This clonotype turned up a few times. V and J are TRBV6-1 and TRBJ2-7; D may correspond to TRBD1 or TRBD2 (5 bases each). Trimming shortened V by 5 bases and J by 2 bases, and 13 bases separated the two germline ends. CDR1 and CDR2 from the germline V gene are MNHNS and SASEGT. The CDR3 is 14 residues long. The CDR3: CASSPTGRAYEQYF. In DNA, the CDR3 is TGTGCCAGCAGTCCCACGGGACGAGCCTACGAGCAGTACTTC.

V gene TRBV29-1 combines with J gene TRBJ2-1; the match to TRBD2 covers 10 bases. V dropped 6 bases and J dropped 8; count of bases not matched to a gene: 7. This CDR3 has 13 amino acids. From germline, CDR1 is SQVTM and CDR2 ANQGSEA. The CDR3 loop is CSVQREGLYEQFF. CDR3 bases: TGCAGCGTCCAGCGGGAGGGCCTATATGAGCAGTTCTTC.

CDR3 sequence (DNA): TGCGCCAGCAGCCAAGATGGGTTAGTTACAGATACGCAGTATTTT. Translated: CASSQDGLVTDTQYF. The rearrangement joins TRBV4-3 to TRBJ2-3; D gene ambiguous. This CDR3 contains 15 residues. V was shortened by 0 bases and J by 3 bases, with 10 bases between the two germline ends. Germline CDR1 LGHNA, CDR2 YSLEER.

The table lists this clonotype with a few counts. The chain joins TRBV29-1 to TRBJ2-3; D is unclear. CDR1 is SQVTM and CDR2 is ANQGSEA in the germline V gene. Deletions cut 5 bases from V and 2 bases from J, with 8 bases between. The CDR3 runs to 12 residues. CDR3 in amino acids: CSVRPPTDTQYF. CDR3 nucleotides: TGCAGCGTTCGCCCCCCCACAGATACGCAGTATTTT.

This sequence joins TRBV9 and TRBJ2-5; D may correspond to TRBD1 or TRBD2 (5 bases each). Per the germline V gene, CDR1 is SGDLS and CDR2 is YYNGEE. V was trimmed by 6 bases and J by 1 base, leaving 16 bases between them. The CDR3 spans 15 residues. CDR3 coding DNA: TGTGCCAGCACTCTCGGGGACGCATTCCAAGAGACCCAGTACTTC. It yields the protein CASTLGDAFQETQYF.

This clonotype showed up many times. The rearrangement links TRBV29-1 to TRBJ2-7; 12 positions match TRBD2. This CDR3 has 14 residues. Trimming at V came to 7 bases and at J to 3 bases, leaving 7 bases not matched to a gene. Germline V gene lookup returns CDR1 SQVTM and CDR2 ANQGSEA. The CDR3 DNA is TGCAGCGCCCTACTAGCGGGAGGCATCTACGAGCAGTACTTC. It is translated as CSALLAGGIYEQYF.